A single T cell receptor beta chain is shown here with its context. The antigen is undetermined. The data derive from a study of shared clonotypes between healthy human individuals. Whole-study context: The plates for each donor numbered three CD4 naive, three CD4 memory, two CD8 naive and one CD8 memory. Overall study findings and caveats: About 5% was the fraction of naive CD4 clonotypes found shared across a few donors.

CD45RO-negative CD8 cells positively selected for CCR7 made up the naive population, which excluded terminally differentiated effector memory CD45RA+ cells. The assay ran at deep level. Methods used by the authors: ImmunoSEQ junction-only sequences lacked quality scores, so their filtering differed. The data were produced by immunoSEQ multiplex PCR, yet TCRdb's version contains in-frame clones alone and is incomplete. From that table come the V and J calls and clone size; the DNA was used to work out D and trimming. The sample yields hundreds of thousands of clones, 92% seen once. After removal of 2 bases from V and 6 bases from J, the junction contained 7 bases not matched to a gene. The CDR3 is made up of 15 amino acids. CDR1 MNHEY and CDR2 SVGAGI come from the germline V gene.

The clonotype originates from a man aged 30 to 39 in good health. The rearrangement links TRBV6-5 to TRBJ1-2; 9 bases match TRBD1. The sample consisted of naive CD8+ T cells sorted from blood. The CDR3 coding sequence is TGTGCCAGCAGTTACCATTCGGGACAGGGTGATGGCTACACCTTC. Encoded protein: CASSYHSGQGDGYTF.